Reported below is one T cell receptor beta chain. The source of the sample is a study of blood T cell repertoires in COVID-19. Study-level information: The origin of the acute and convalescent COVID-19 samples was the United States, Italy and Spain.

The junction had 14 bases not matched to a gene; V was cut back by 5 bases and J by 0 bases. CDR1 MNHEY and CDR2 SMNVEV come from the germline V gene (reference sequence). This CDR3 is 20 amino acids long. Original analysis: Counts of nucleated cells, estimated from reference gene primer amplification, were obtained. Produced via immunoSEQ multiplex PCR; TCRdb's table is partial and in-frame only. That table supplies the V and J calls and clone size; D and trimming were determined from the DNA. The sample records hundreds of thousands of clones, about 86% being singletons. The sequence was obtained from a woman in her fifties or sixties with acute COVID-19. Sequenced sample: PBMCs or T cells enriched from blood (not recorded which). The rearrangement joins TRBV27 to TRBJ1-5; 12 bases are shared with TRBD1. The CDR3 region has the DNA TGTGCCAGCAGTCACCGTTACGGGACAGGGGGCGTGAATAGCAATCAGCCCCAGCATTTT. Its translation: CASSHRYGTGGVNSNQPQHF.